Detailed here is one TCR beta chain. This entry belongs to a study of blood T cell repertoires in COVID-19. The overall study: Donors in the United States, Italy and Spain gave samples during acute or convalescent COVID-19. T cells, B-cell-depleted T cells, or PBMCs supplied cDNA or gDNA.

Germline-derived CDR1 and CDR2 are LNHDA and SQIVND (reference sequence). Trimming took 11 bases from V and 0 from J; bases not matched to a gene: 10. The CDR3 has 15 amino acids. Per the original methods: Estimated nucleated cell counts came from reference gene primer amplification. Profiled with immunoSEQ multiplex PCR; TCRdb holds only in-frame clones, not every one. The V and J calls and clone size were taken over from that table, and D and trimming were inferred from the DNA. The table lists 70,000 to 95,000 clones, around nine tenths of them singletons, with around 2.1% in the top ten. The TCR was taken from a middle-aged man with acute or convalescent COVID-19. Sequenced: peripheral blood. J is TRBJ1-5 and V is TRBV19; 7 bases match TRBD1. CDR3 sequence: CAVSPGTDSNQPQHF. For the CDR3, the DNA is TGTGCCGTCAGTCCCGGGACAGATAGCAATCAGCCCCAGCATTTT. Full variable domain (missing parts from reference TRBV19 and TRBJ1-5): DGGITQSPKYLFRKEGQNVTLSCEQNLNHDAMYWYRQDPGQGLRLIYYSQIVNDFQKGDIAEGYSVSREKKESFPLTVTSAQKNPTAFYLCAVSPGTDSNQPQHFGDGTRLSIL.